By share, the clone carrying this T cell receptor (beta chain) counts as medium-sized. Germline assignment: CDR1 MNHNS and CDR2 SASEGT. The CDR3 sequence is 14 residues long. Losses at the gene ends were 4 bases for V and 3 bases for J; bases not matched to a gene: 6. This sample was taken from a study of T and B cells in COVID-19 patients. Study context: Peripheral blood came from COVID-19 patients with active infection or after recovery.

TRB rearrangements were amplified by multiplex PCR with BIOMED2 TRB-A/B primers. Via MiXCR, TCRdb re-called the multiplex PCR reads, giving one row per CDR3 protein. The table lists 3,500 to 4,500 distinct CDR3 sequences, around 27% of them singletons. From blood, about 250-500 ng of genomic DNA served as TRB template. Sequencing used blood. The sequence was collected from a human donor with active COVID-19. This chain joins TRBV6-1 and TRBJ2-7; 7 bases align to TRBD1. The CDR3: CASSVPGQIYEQYF. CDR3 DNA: TGTGCCAGCAGTGTACCGGGACAGATCTACGAGCAGTACTTC.